This T cell receptor beta chain was identified during a study of blood T cells in healthy people across ages. Whole-study findings and limits: Changes in expanded clonotypes were possibly confounded, as the CMV status of donors was unknown. As age increased, TCR beta diversity per million T cells fell in a roughly linear fashion.

Donors were healthy Caucasian individuals from Russia aged roughly 6 to 90. Total RNA, at least 6 micrograms per sample, came from PBMCs. Using a J-beta primer mix together with a sample-barcoded 5' primer, a second PCR was run for roughly 7 to 11 cycles. MiXCR, applied by TCRdb to the 5' RACE reads, yields one record per CDR3 protein. The table lists some 560,000 distinct CDR3 sequences, around a quarter of them singletons. V was trimmed by 3 bases and J by 8 bases, leaving 13 bases between them. Per the germline V gene, CDR1 is SQVTM and CDR2 is ANQGSEA. There are 12 residues in the CDR3. This clonotype turned up a few times. Antigen unknown. The same sample was also studied in work on T cells of mothers and their children.

What was sequenced was blood. The receptor was derived from a boy aged 2-9 years in good health. The chain combines TRBV29-1 with TRBJ1-2, with D maybe TRBD1 (5 bases). CDR3: CSVDIGVGGYTF. DNA for the CDR3: TGCAGCGTTGATATAGGGGTAGGAGGCTACACCTTC.